Each of the 26 T cell receptor beta chains below was sequenced from the same sample in a study of chemoradiotherapy in HPV16-positive cancers. The data were produced by immunoSEQ multiplex PCR, yet TCRdb's version contains in-frame clones alone and is incomplete. The sample includes more than 9,000 clones, nearly 90% of them seen just once. This material was collected from a patient who underwent chemoradiotherapy. These receptor sequences come from a human donor with HPV-associated anogenital cancer.

The chain links TRBV27 to TRBJ2-7; 12 bases are a match to TRBD2. CDR1 MNHEY and CDR2 SMNVEV come from the germline V gene (reference sequence). The V gene end was trimmed by 5 bases and the J gene end by 4 bases; junction bases not matched to a gene: 6. CDR3 size: 15 residues. The CDR3 nucleotides read TGTGCCAGCAGTCCTGGACTAGCGGGATTATACGAGCAGTACTTC. Protein: CASSPGLAGLYEQYF.

The chain couples TRBV5-1 to TRBJ1-1; D is ambiguous. Germline loops: CDR1 SGHRS, CDR2 YFSETQ. Trimming pared 8 bases from V and 2 bases from J, leaving 16 bases between. This CDR3 is built from 14 residues. The CDR3 DNA reads TGCGCCAGTAGAAGAGACATGAGCAACACTGAAGCTTTCTTT. Translating it yields CASRRDMSNTEAFF.

The V call is TRBV9, the J call TRBJ2-2; 7 nucleotides match TRBD1. The J segment lost 5 bases and the V segment lost 3 bases, leaving 7 bases of the junction unmatched. CDR1 is SGDLS and CDR2 is YYNGEE in the germline V gene. This CDR3 has 15 residues. The CDR3 loop reads CASSAPGGWTGELFF. The CDR3 DNA is TGTGCCAGCAGCGCCCCAGGGGGATGGACCGGGGAGCTGTTTTTT.

This clone came up once. The J gene is TRBJ1-1, the V gene TRBV21-1. TRBV21-1 is assigned pseudogene status. This CDR3 contains 15 residues. In DNA, the CDR3 is TGTGCCCTAGCTGTAGTGCGGCATTGGGACACTGAAGCTTTCTTT. Translating gives CALAVVRHWDTEAFF.

The rearrangement uses TRBV29-1 and TRBJ2-7; TRBD1 matches 9 bases. The V gene's germline CDR1 is SQVTM and CDR2 ANQGSEA. The CDR3 runs 14 residues. Losses at the gene ends were 4 bases for V and 6 bases for J; bases not matched to a gene: 10. The CDR3 region has the DNA TGCAGCGTTGGGGTGACAGGGGGGGTTGGCGAGCAGTACTTC. Its protein product is CSVGVTGGVGEQYF.

This chain connects TRBV10-3 to TRBJ1-2; 7 bases are a match to TRBD1. Germline V gene sequence: CDR1 ENHRY, CDR2 SYGVKD. The V segment lost 8 bases and the J segment 0 bases; nucleotides outside the gene matches: 24. This CDR3 has 20 residues. The CDR3 coding sequence is TGTGCCATCCCACTATACTTGACAGGGAAATCATCTTTGGCTAACTATGGCTACACCTTC. It encodes CAIPLYLTGKSSLANYGYTF.

The genes are TRBV5-1 and TRBJ1-1, with 7 bases fitting TRBD1. With 2 bases clipped from V and 1 base from J, the junction kept 8 bases outside the gene matches. The germline gives CDR1 SGHRS, CDR2 YFSETQ. There are 16 residues in the CDR3. The CDR3: CASSFRFRQGNTEAFF. As DNA, the CDR3 is TGCGCCAGCAGCTTCCGTTTTCGACAGGGGAACACTGAAGCTTTCTTT.

The chain carries TRBV15 and TRBJ2-7; D is perhaps TRBD1 (6 bases). This CDR3 contains 14 residues. Germline V gene sequence: CDR1 LNHNV, CDR2 YYDKDF (reference sequence). V lost 3 bases and J lost 6, with 15 bases in between. CDR3 DNA sequence: TGTGCCACCAGCAGGGACAGAACCCTTGGCGAGCAGTACTTC. Translated: CATSRDRTLGEQYF.

The genes are TRBV9 and TRBJ1-1, with a weak D call TRBD1 (5 bases). CDR3 length equals 14 residues. Germline V gene data show CDR1 as SGDLS and CDR2 as YYNGEE. V lost 4 bases to trimming and J lost 4 bases, with 14 bases between them. CDR3: CASSRGGVSTEAFF. CDR3 nucleotide sequence: TGTGCCAGCAGCCGGGGGGGGGTGAGCACTGAAGCTTTCTTT.

The chain joins TRBV9 to TRBJ1-3; TRBD1 matches 7 bases. V was pared by 4 bases and J by 0 bases, with 13 bases of the junction left unmatched. Germline loops: CDR1 SGDLS, CDR2 YYNGEE. The CDR3 is 18 residues long. The CDR3 spells CASSYFQGETGSGNTIYF. The CDR3 DNA sequence: TGTGCCAGCAGCTACTTTCAGGGGGAGACTGGCTCTGGAAACACCATATATTTT.

The rearrangement uses TRBV19 and TRBJ1-2, with D uncertain. The V gene lost 5 bases and the J gene lost 7 bases, with 14 bases spanning the gap. Germline lookup yields CDR1 LNHDA and CDR2 SQIVND (reference sequence). The CDR3 is 13 residues long. The CDR3 here is CASSVGIAGGYTF. CDR3 sequence (DNA): TGTGCCAGTAGTGTAGGGATCGCAGGTGGCTACACCTTC.

The rearrangement links TRBV5-6 to TRBJ1-5; no definite D call. CDR3 size: 15 residues. Germline values: CDR1 SGHDT, CDR2 YYEEEE. The V end lost 1 base, the J end lost 0 bases, and 8 bases lay between the germline ends. The DNA of the CDR3 is TGTGCCAGCAGCTTGATGGGGAATAGCAATCAGCCCCAGCATTTT. It is translated as CASSLMGNSNQPQHF.

The chain recombines TRBV27 with TRBJ1-2, with TRBD1 matching 7 bases. Germline values: CDR1 MNHEY, CDR2 SMNVEV (reference sequence). Unmatched junction bases numbered 3, after V lost 3 bases and J lost 2 bases. This CDR3 contains 14 residues. CDR3 nucleotides: TGTGCCAGCAGTTTTACAGGGGAGAACTATGGCTACACCTTC. Translation: CASSFTGENYGYTF.

The chain uses TRBV5-1 and TRBJ2-1; 12 positions match TRBD1. This CDR3 has 16 amino acids. Germline CDR1 is SGHRS and CDR2 is YFSETQ. With 4 bases clipped from V and 6 bases from J, the junction kept 8 bases outside the gene matches. CDR3 DNA sequence: TGCGCCAGCAGCAGTGGGGGACAGGGGGCCCTCAATGAGCAGTTCTTC. Amino acids: CASSSGGQGALNEQFF.

V is TRBV21-1 and J is TRBJ2-1; TRBD1 was called by the table and not checked on the DNA. TRBV21-1 is a pseudogene locus. This CDR3 has 15 amino acids. CDR3 sequence reads: CASSPRDSAYNEQFF. DNA for the CDR3: TGTGCCAGCAGCCCACGGGACAGCGCTTACAATGAGCAGTTCTTC.

This sequence joins TRBV5-6 and TRBJ1-1; D uncertain. Germline CDR1 is SGHDT and CDR2 is YYEEEE. Trimming left V 4 bases short and J 0 bases short, with 13 bases between. This CDR3 is 15 amino acids long. CDR3 sequence reads: CASSPGVRLNTEAFF. CDR3 DNA sequence: TGTGCCAGCAGCCCTGGCGTCAGACTGAACACTGAAGCTTTCTTT.

This chain uses TRBV5-5 with TRBJ2-6; D is possibly TRBD1 or TRBD2 (5 bases each). CDR1 and CDR2 (germline): SGHKS, YYEKEE (reference sequence). V gave up 4 bases and J gave up 0 bases, with 11 bases separating them. The CDR3 length is 16 residues. The CDR3 DNA is TGTGCCAGCAGCCCGGGACCTCTCTCTGGGGCCAACGTCCTGACTTTC. Amino acids: CASSPGPLSGANVLTF.

This clone was counted between two and nine times. The rearrangement uses TRBV11-3 and TRBJ1-1; D possibly corresponds to TRBD1 (5 bases). Trimming shortened V by 1 base and J by 1 base, and 10 bases separated the two germline ends. CDR1 SGHNT and CDR2 YENEEA come from the germline V gene. The CDR3 has 15 residues. The CDR3 reads CASSLGGGGNTEAFF. The CDR3 DNA is TGTGCCAGCAGCTTAGGGGGGGGAGGGAACACTGAAGCTTTCTTT.

This chain uses TRBV11-3 with TRBJ1-1, with no clear D. Per germline, CDR1 SGHNT and CDR2 YENEEA. The V and J ends lost 2 bases and 8 bases respectively, with 12 bases between them. The CDR3 runs 13 residues. The DNA for the CDR3 is TGTGCCAGCAGCTTACCTTCTTCTCCGGAAGCTTTCTTT. It yields the protein CASSLPSSPEAFF.

V gene TRBV2 combines with J gene TRBJ2-3; the D gene is possibly TRBD2 (6 bases). Trimming took 4 bases from V and 0 from J, leaving 11 bases between them. This CDR3 region has 15 residues. CDR1 and CDR2 (germline): SNHLY, FYNNEI. This CDR3 reads CASSVRTTSTDTQYF. The CDR3 DNA follows: TGTGCCAGCAGTGTGCGGACTACTAGCACAGATACGCAGTATTTT.

The chain employs TRBV15 and TRBJ1-2, with TRBD1 as a possible D gene (6 bases). The CDR3 has 14 amino acids. V dropped 4 bases and J dropped 4 bases, with 13 bases sitting between them. Germline-derived CDR1 and CDR2 are LNHNV and YYDKDF (reference sequence). CDR3 DNA sequence: TGTGCCACCAGCAAGGCAGGGGTGGCCTATGGCTACACCTTC. Its protein product is CATSKAGVAYGYTF.

The chain carries TRBV11-2 and TRBJ2-5, with D perhaps TRBD2 (6 bases). This CDR3 spans 15 amino acids. V was shortened by 4 bases and J by 5 bases, with 17 bases between the two germline ends. Germline values: CDR1 SGHAT, CDR2 FQNNGV. CDR3 residues: CASSYNRGGSETQYF. The CDR3 DNA is TGTGCCAGCAGCTACAACCGTGGGGGGTCGGAGACCCAGTACTTC.

This sequence joins TRBV7-2 and TRBJ2-2; 10 nucleotides line up with TRBD1. Germline trimming cut 5 bases from V and 9 bases from J; bases unmatched to any gene: 6. The V gene's germline CDR1 is SGHTA and CDR2 FQGNSA. CDR3 length: 14 amino acids. The CDR3 here is CASSHWTGGRELFF. The CDR3 nucleotides are TGTGCCAGCAGCCACTGGACAGGGGGGCGGGAGCTGTTTTTT.

The J gene is TRBJ2-1, the V gene TRBV6-1; no clear D. CDR1 MNHNS and CDR2 SASEGT come from the germline V gene. With 0 bases removed from V and 15 bases from J, the gap between germline ends came to 15 bases. The CDR3 is made up of 13 amino acids. In nucleotides, the CDR3 is TGTGCCAGCAGTGAAGCTCCAGCAGGATTTCGGTTCTTC. This codes for CASSEAPAGFRFF.

The gene calls are TRBV19 and TRBJ1-5; 7 bases align to TRBD1. Unmatched junction bases numbered 15, after V lost 5 bases and J lost 2 bases. CDR3 length equals 18 residues. The germline V gene encodes CDR1 LNHDA and CDR2 SQIVND (reference sequence). The CDR3 region has the DNA TGTGCCAGTAGTCTTGGGACAGTGGGGCGTGGGGGCAATCAGCCCCAGCATTTT. This translates into CASSLGTVGRGGNQPQHF.

The chain is built from TRBV11-3 and TRBJ2-7; no clear D. CDR3 length: 14 amino acids. Per the germline V gene, CDR1 is SGHNT and CDR2 is YENEEA. Trimming took off 1 base at V and 7 bases at J, with 14 bases between the two ends. CDR3 in amino acids: CASSLGDGLGEQYF. As DNA, the CDR3 is TGTGCCAGCAGCTTAGGAGACGGGTTAGGGGAGCAGTACTTC.